Listed below are T cell receptor beta chains from one sample, sequenced in a study of control samples from healthy donors and cancer patients. Generated by immunoSEQ multiplex PCR, the TCRdb table keeps only in-frame clones and is missing some. The sample holds over 200,000 clones, 82% seen once. Sequencing input: PBMCs. Receptors originate from a woman in her sixties with lung cancer. CDR3s include the opening cysteine and the closing phenylalanine or tryptophan. The order of the fields is clone size, D gene, V gene, J gene, CDR3 DNA, CDR3 protein. The D gene is left open where the match is weak. Size is omitted from some rows. Given values are once, few, many or a class for expanded clones.

clone_size: NA; d_call: NA; v_call: TRBV5-1; j_call: TRBJ1-3; cdr3_nt: TGCGCCAGCAGCTTGGACTTATCAAACACCATATATTTT; cdr3_aa: CASSLDLSNTIYF
clone_size: NA; d_call: NA; v_call: TRBV18; j_call: TRBJ1-6; cdr3_nt: TGTGCCAGCTCACCAACGTCAGATAATTCACCCCTCCACTTT; cdr3_aa: CASSPTSDNSPLHF
clone_size: NA; d_call: NA; v_call: TRBV5-1; j_call: TRBJ2-1; cdr3_nt: TGCGCCAGCAGCTTGCAGTCGGTAGATCTTGGTGAGCAGTTCTTC; cdr3_aa: CASSLQSVDLGEQFF
clone_size: NA; d_call: NA; v_call: TRBV9; j_call: TRBJ2-1; cdr3_nt: TGTGCCAGCAGCGGAGACCCGGACAGACCCAATGAGCAGTTCTTC; cdr3_aa: CASSGDPDRPNEQFF
clone_size: NA; d_call: TRBD1; v_call: TRBV28; j_call: TRBJ2-7; cdr3_nt: TGTGCCAGCAGTCCCCCGGACAGGGCGGACGAGCAGTACTTC; cdr3_aa: CASSPPDRADEQYF
clone_size: NA; d_call: NA; v_call: TRBV11-3; j_call: TRBJ2-3; cdr3_nt: TGTGCCAGCAGCTTATCACGGCAGGGATTAGATACGCAGTATTTT; cdr3_aa: CASSLSRQGLDTQYF
clone_size: NA; d_call: NA; v_call: TRBV27; j_call: TRBJ2-1; cdr3_nt: TGTGCCAGCAGTTTATTTTCGGGGTCCGCGAGCTCCTACAATGAGCAGTTCTTC; cdr3_aa: CASSLFSGSASSYNEQFF
clone_size: once; d_call: NA; v_call: TRBV4-1; j_call: TRBJ1-2; cdr3_nt: TGCGCCAGCAGCCAAGAGGGACGGAATTTCTATGGCTACACCTTC; cdr3_aa: CASSQEGRNFYGYTF
clone_size: NA; d_call: NA; v_call: TRBV30; j_call: TRBJ2-5; cdr3_nt: TGTGCCTGGAGTGGTGCCCGGGAGACCCAGTACTTC; cdr3_aa: CAWSGARETQYF
clone_size: NA; d_call: NA; v_call: TRBV20-1; j_call: TRBJ2-5; cdr3_nt: TGCAGTGCTGGCCCTAAGAGGGCCCAGTACTTC; cdr3_aa: CSAGPKRAQYF
clone_size: NA; d_call: NA; v_call: TRBV29-1; j_call: TRBJ2-7; cdr3_nt: TGCAGCGTTGCCATCGTCGGCTACGAGCAGTACTTC; cdr3_aa: CSVAIVGYEQYF
clone_size: once; d_call: NA; v_call: TRBV19; j_call: TRBJ1-6; cdr3_nt: TGTGCCAGTAGTATTAAGGGGGAGCGATCACCCCTCCACTTT; cdr3_aa: CASSIKGERSPLHF
clone_size: NA; d_call: NA; v_call: TRBV16; j_call: TRBJ2-6; cdr3_nt: TGTGCCAGCAGCCCGGTTGCTGGGGCCAACGTCCTGACTTTC; cdr3_aa: CASSPVAGANVLTF
clone_size: NA; d_call: NA; v_call: TRBV24-1; j_call: TRBJ1-5; cdr3_nt: TGTGCCACCAGTGATTTGGCCAGCAAAAATCAGCCCCAGCATTTT; cdr3_aa: CATSDLASKNQPQHF
clone_size: NA; d_call: NA; v_call: TRBV5-6; j_call: TRBJ1-1; cdr3_nt: TGTGCCAGCAGCTTGGCCCAAGGAGAATTCTACACTGAAGCTTTCTTT; cdr3_aa: CASSLAQGEFYTEAFF
clone_size: NA; d_call: NA; v_call: TRBV7-2; j_call: TRBJ1-6; cdr3_nt: TGTGCCAGCAGCTTGTTGGGGTCACCCCTCCACTTT; cdr3_aa: CASSLLGSPLHF
clone_size: NA; d_call: TRBD2; v_call: TRBV13; j_call: TRBJ2-1; cdr3_nt: TGTGCCAGCACTGAGAAGGGACTAGCGGGGCTATATGAGCAGTTCTTC; cdr3_aa: CASTEKGLAGLYEQFF
clone_size: NA; d_call: TRBD1; v_call: TRBV15; j_call: TRBJ1-2; cdr3_nt: TGTGCCACCAGCAGAGAGACAGGGCCGGGTGAAGGCTACACCTTC; cdr3_aa: CATSRETGPGEGYTF
clone_size: few; d_call: TRBD1; v_call: TRBV2; j_call: TRBJ2-1; cdr3_nt: TGTGCCAGCAGTGTGGACAGGGGGCCCAATGAGCAGTTCTTC; cdr3_aa: CASSVDRGPNEQFF
clone_size: NA; d_call: TRBD1; v_call: TRBV19; j_call: TRBJ1-1; cdr3_nt: TGTGCCAGTAGCCCAGGGGGGGCTAGGAACACTGAAGCTTTCTTT; cdr3_aa: CASSPGGARNTEAFF
clone_size: NA; d_call: NA; v_call: TRBV5-1; j_call: TRBJ1-1; cdr3_nt: TGCGCCAGCAGCTGGGCCCGGGCTTTTAACACTGAAGCTTTCTTT; cdr3_aa: CASSWARAFNTEAFF
clone_size: NA; d_call: NA; v_call: TRBV15; j_call: TRBJ2-3; cdr3_nt: TGTGCCACCAGCTCGCTCGGCCTAGAAACAGATACGCAGTATTTT; cdr3_aa: CATSSLGLETDTQYF
clone_size: NA; d_call: NA; v_call: TRBV11-2; j_call: TRBJ1-3; cdr3_nt: TGTGCCAGCAGCTCCAGATTCGACACCGGCTCTGGAAACACCATATATTTT; cdr3_aa: CASSSRFDTGSGNTIYF
clone_size: NA; d_call: NA; v_call: TRBV28; j_call: TRBJ1-1; cdr3_nt: TGTGCCAGCAGTCCGCCGGTGGGCATGAACACTGAAGCTTTCTTT; cdr3_aa: CASSPPVGMNTEAFF
clone_size: NA; d_call: NA; v_call: TRBV19; j_call: TRBJ1-1; cdr3_nt: TGTGCCAGTAATTTCGGCCGTGGGAGAACTGAAGCTTTCTTT; cdr3_aa: CASNFGRGRTEAFF
clone_size: NA; d_call: NA; v_call: TRBV3-1/TRBV3-2; j_call: TRBJ1-1; cdr3_nt: TGTGCCAGCAGCCGCCGTAACTTCCGACAGGAAGCTTTCTTT; cdr3_aa: CASSRRNFRQEAFF
clone_size: NA; d_call: NA; v_call: TRBV2; j_call: TRBJ2-3; cdr3_nt: TGTGCCAGCAGCCTAGGGGCGGGCACAGATACGCAGTATTTT; cdr3_aa: CASSLGAGTDTQYF
clone_size: NA; d_call: NA; v_call: TRBV7-9; j_call: TRBJ2-3; cdr3_nt: TGTGCCAGCAGCTCGTATGTTGGGGCCACAGATACGCAGTATTTT; cdr3_aa: CASSSYVGATDTQYF
clone_size: NA; d_call: NA; v_call: TRBV5-1; j_call: TRBJ2-3; cdr3_nt: TGCGCCAGCAGCTTGGGGCAGACAGATACGCAGTATTTT; cdr3_aa: CASSLGQTDTQYF
clone_size: NA; d_call: NA; v_call: TRBV7-9; j_call: TRBJ2-1; cdr3_nt: TGTGCCAGCAGCTTACGGTACAATGAGCAGTTCTTC; cdr3_aa: CASSLRYNEQFF
clone_size: NA; d_call: NA; v_call: TRBV4-1; j_call: TRBJ1-2; cdr3_nt: TGCGCCAGCAGCCAAGAGCCCAGGGCAGGTGGCTACACCTTC; cdr3_aa: CASSQEPRAGGYTF
clone_size: NA; d_call: NA; v_call: TRBV4-2; j_call: TRBJ1-2; cdr3_nt: TGTGCCAGCAGCCCCCTAGGGGTTACTGGCTACACCTTC; cdr3_aa: CASSPLGVTGYTF
clone_size: NA; d_call: TRBD1; v_call: TRBV6-5; j_call: TRBJ1-1; cdr3_nt: TGTGCCAGCAGTTACGAACAGGGGATAACTGAAGCTTTCTTT; cdr3_aa: CASSYEQGITEAFF
clone_size: NA; d_call: NA; v_call: TRBV5-5; j_call: TRBJ2-7; cdr3_nt: TGTGCCAGCAGCTTGAGTCAACAGGTCAGTACCTACGAGCAGTACTTC; cdr3_aa: CASSLSQQVSTYEQYF
clone_size: NA; d_call: TRBD2; v_call: TRBV5-1; j_call: TRBJ2-3; cdr3_nt: TGCGCCAGCAGCTTGGCTCCCCCGGGGGGGAAAACAGATACGCAGTATTTT; cdr3_aa: CASSLAPPGGKTDTQYF
clone_size: few; d_call: NA; v_call: TRBV12-3/TRBV12-4; j_call: TRBJ2-7; cdr3_nt: TGTGCCAGCAGTTTATACTCCTACGAGCAGTACTTC; cdr3_aa: CASSLYSYEQYF
clone_size: NA; d_call: TRBD2; v_call: TRBV3-1/TRBV3-2; j_call: TRBJ2-1; cdr3_nt: TGTGCCAGCAGCCTTATAGCGGGGGGGTACAATGAGCAGTTCTTC; cdr3_aa: CASSLIAGGYNEQFF
clone_size: NA; d_call: NA; v_call: TRBV5-6; j_call: TRBJ2-5; cdr3_nt: TGTGCCAGCAGCTCGGTCGGGACCCAGTACTTC; cdr3_aa: CASSSVGTQYF
clone_size: NA; d_call: NA; v_call: TRBV6-6; j_call: TRBJ1-1; cdr3_nt: TGTGCCAGCAGCTCAACAGCAATTCCTGAAGCTTTCTTT; cdr3_aa: CASSSTAIPEAFF
clone_size: NA; d_call: NA; v_call: TRBV3-1/TRBV3-2; j_call: TRBJ2-1; cdr3_nt: TGTGCCAGCAGCCAGAAAGGTAGGCGAAAGCAGTTCTTC; cdr3_aa: CASSQKGRRKQFF
clone_size: NA; d_call: TRBD2; v_call: TRBV28; j_call: TRBJ2-6; cdr3_nt: TGTGCCAGCAGTTCCCCGGGAGGCGCCAACGTCCTGACTTTC; cdr3_aa: CASSSPGGANVLTF
clone_size: few; d_call: NA; v_call: TRBV7-9; j_call: TRBJ1-6; cdr3_nt: TGTGCCAGCGCAAGGACAGAAAATTCACCCCTCCACTTT; cdr3_aa: CASARTENSPLHF
clone_size: NA; d_call: NA; v_call: TRBV7-3; j_call: TRBJ2-5; cdr3_nt: TGTGCCAGCAGCTTAAGTGGCCAAGAGACCCAGTACTTC; cdr3_aa: CASSLSGQETQYF
clone_size: NA; d_call: TRBD1; v_call: TRBV2; j_call: TRBJ1-5; cdr3_nt: TGTGCCAGCAGGAAGACAGGGGGCATATTTGATCAGCCCCAGCATTTT; cdr3_aa: CASRKTGGIFDQPQHF
clone_size: NA; d_call: NA; v_call: TRBV18; j_call: TRBJ2-2; cdr3_nt: TGTGCCAGCCCCCTTGAGGGCATAAACACCGGGGAGCTGTTTTTT; cdr3_aa: CASPLEGINTGELFF
clone_size: NA; d_call: TRBD2; v_call: TRBV7-2; j_call: TRBJ2-3; cdr3_nt: TGTGCCAGCAGACATAGCGAAACTAGCGGGAGCACAGATACGCAGTATTTT; cdr3_aa: CASRHSETSGSTDTQYF
clone_size: NA; d_call: NA; v_call: TRBV12-5; j_call: TRBJ2-1; cdr3_nt: TGTGCTAGTGGTTTGAGTGGGGGGCAGTTCTTC; cdr3_aa: CASGLSGGQFF
clone_size: NA; d_call: TRBD1; v_call: TRBV5-1; j_call: TRBJ2-1; cdr3_nt: TGCGCCAGCAGACCCGGGACAGGGAACAATGAGCAGTTCTTC; cdr3_aa: CASRPGTGNNEQFF
clone_size: NA; d_call: NA; v_call: TRBV12-3/TRBV12-4; j_call: TRBJ1-1; cdr3_nt: TGTGCCAGCAGTTTAGACAAGGGTGAAGCTTTCTTT; cdr3_aa: CASSLDKGEAFF
clone_size: few; d_call: NA; v_call: TRBV2; j_call: TRBJ1-5; cdr3_nt: TGTGCCAGCAGTCAACAGGGAAACAATCAGCCCCAGCATTTT; cdr3_aa: CASSQQGNNQPQHF
clone_size: NA; d_call: NA; v_call: TRBV27; j_call: TRBJ2-7; cdr3_nt: TGTGCCAGCAGTTTACGGGGCTCCTACGAGCAGTACTTC; cdr3_aa: CASSLRGSYEQYF
clone_size: NA; d_call: TRBD2; v_call: TRBV19; j_call: TRBJ2-7; cdr3_nt: TGTGCCAGTAGTATAGATCACGGAGTAGCGGGAGACTCCGAGCAGTACTTC; cdr3_aa: CASSIDHGVAGDSEQYF
clone_size: NA; d_call: NA; v_call: TRBV18; j_call: TRBJ1-2; cdr3_nt: TGTGCCAGCTCTCCGGGAGAGACTTATGGCTACACCTTC; cdr3_aa: CASSPGETYGYTF
clone_size: NA; d_call: NA; v_call: TRBV27; j_call: TRBJ2-7; cdr3_nt: TGTGCCAGCAGTCCCGACAGAAAACCTCGGGGCGAGCAGTACTTC; cdr3_aa: CASSPDRKPRGEQYF
clone_size: few; d_call: NA; v_call: TRBV3-1/TRBV3-2; j_call: TRBJ2-6; cdr3_nt: TGTGCCAGCAGCTCAAGGGGGGCCAACGTCCTGACTTTC; cdr3_aa: CASSSRGANVLTF
clone_size: NA; d_call: TRBD1; v_call: TRBV6-5; j_call: TRBJ2-7; cdr3_nt: TGTGCCAGCAGTCGGACAGGGATCCCCAACGAGCAGTACTTC; cdr3_aa: CASSRTGIPNEQYF
clone_size: NA; d_call: TRBD1; v_call: TRBV5-1; j_call: TRBJ2-3; cdr3_nt: TGCGCCAGCTCACCCGCATCAGGGGGCATGCGGGTAGCTACGACAGATACGCAGTATTTT; cdr3_aa: CASSPASGGMRVATTDTQYF
clone_size: NA; d_call: TRBD1; v_call: TRBV30; j_call: TRBJ2-7; cdr3_nt: TGTGCCCGCCAGGACAGGCAACGTCCCTACGAGCAGTACTTC; cdr3_aa: CARQDRQRPYEQYF
clone_size: few; d_call: NA; v_call: TRBV5-6; j_call: TRBJ1-2; cdr3_nt: TGTGCCAGCAGCCCCGGGACAAGAGCTAACTATGGCTACACCTTC; cdr3_aa: CASSPGTRANYGYTF